This TCR beta chain was sequenced during a study of PD-1 blockade in classical Hodgkin lymphoma. The table came from immunoSEQ multiplex PCR; TCRdb's copy has only in-frame clones and leaves some out. The sample holds fewer than 8,500 clones; around 79% are singletons and the top ten take 6.5% to 9.5%. Study conclusions and caveats: Undefined causes, possibly disease activity or prior therapy, underlie the repertoire differences. Lower baseline TCR diversity was reported for newly diagnosed patients than for healthy donors.

On this clone itself: Its antigen is not known.

Specified time point: newly diagnosed, previously untreated cHL patient sample. Serving as comparison were PBMCs from newly diagnosed, untreated classical Hodgkin lymphoma, which were sequenced alongside the relapsed/refractory trial patients. The CDR3 spans 16 residues. The chain has TRBV12-1 and TRBJ2-1; TRBD2 was called by the table and not checked on the DNA. TRBV12-1 is a pseudogene. This sequence originates from a human donor with classical Hodgkin lymphoma. Input material: peripheral blood mononuclear cells (PBMCs). The CDR3 sequence is CASSFEGTYYYNEQFF. The CDR3 DNA reads TGTGCCAGCAGCTTTGAAGGGACTTACTACTACAATGAGCAGTTCTTC.